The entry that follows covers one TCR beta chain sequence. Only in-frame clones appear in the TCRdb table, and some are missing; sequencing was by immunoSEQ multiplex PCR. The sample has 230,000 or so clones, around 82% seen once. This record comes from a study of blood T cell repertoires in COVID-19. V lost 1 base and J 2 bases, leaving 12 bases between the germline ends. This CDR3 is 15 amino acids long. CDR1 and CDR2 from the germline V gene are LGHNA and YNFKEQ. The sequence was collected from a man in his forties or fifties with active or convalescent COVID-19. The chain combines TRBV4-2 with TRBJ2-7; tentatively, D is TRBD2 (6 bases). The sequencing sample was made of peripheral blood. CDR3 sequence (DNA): TGTGCCAGCAGCCAAGCATTGGGGGGAACCTACGAGCAGTACTTC. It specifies CASSQALGGTYEQYF.